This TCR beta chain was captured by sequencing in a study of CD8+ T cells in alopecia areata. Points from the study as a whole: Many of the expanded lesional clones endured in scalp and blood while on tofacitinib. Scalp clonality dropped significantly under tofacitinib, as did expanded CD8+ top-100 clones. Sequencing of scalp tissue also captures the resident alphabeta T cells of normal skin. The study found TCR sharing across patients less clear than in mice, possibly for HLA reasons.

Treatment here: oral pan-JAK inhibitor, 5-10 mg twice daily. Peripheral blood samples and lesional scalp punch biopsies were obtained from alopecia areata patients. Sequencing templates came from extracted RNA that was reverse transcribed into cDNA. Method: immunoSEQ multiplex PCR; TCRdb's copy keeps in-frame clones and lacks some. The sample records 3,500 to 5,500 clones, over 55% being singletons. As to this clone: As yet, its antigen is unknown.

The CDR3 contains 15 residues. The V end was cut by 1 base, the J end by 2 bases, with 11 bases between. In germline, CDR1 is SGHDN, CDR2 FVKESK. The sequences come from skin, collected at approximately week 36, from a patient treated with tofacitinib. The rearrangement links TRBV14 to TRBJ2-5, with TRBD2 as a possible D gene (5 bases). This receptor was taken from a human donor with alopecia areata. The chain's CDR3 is CASSQAGNSQETQYF. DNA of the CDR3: TGTGCCAGCAGCCAAGCCGGGAACTCTCAAGAGACCCAGTACTTC. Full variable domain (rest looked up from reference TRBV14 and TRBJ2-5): EAGVTQFPSHSVIEKGQTVTLRCDPISGHDNLYWYRRVMGKEIKFLLHFVKESKQDESGMPNNRFLAERTGGTYSTLKVQPAELEDSGVYFCASSQAGNSQETQYFGPGTRLLVL.